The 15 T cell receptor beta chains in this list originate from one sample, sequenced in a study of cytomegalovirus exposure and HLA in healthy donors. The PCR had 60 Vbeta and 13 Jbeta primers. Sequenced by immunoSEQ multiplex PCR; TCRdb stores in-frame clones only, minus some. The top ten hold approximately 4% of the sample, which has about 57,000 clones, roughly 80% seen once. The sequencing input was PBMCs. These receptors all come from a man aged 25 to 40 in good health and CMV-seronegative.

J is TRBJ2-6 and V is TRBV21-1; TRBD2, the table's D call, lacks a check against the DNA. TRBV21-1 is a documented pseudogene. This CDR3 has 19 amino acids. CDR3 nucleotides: TGTGCCAGCAGCAAAGCGCTTTCGGATCGGAGCGGCGGGGCCAACGTCCTGACTTTC. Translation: CASSKALSDRSGGANVLTF.

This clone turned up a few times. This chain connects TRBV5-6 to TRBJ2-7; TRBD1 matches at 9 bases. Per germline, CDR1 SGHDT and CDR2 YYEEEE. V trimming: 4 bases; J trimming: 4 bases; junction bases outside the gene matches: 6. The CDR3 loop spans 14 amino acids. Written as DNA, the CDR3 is TGTGCCAGCAGCCCGGGACAGGGATCATACGAGCAGTACTTC. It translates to CASSPGQGSYEQYF.

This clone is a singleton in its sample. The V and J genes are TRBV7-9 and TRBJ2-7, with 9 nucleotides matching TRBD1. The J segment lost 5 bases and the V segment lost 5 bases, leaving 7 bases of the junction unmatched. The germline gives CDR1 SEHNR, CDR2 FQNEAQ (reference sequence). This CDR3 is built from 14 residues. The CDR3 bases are TGTGCCAGCAGCCGAGGGGACAGGGCCAACGAGCAGTACTTC. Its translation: CASSRGDRANEQYF.

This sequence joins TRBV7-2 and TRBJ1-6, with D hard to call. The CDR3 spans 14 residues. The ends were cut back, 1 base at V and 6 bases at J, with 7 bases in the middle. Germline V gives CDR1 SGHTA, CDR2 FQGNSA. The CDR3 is CASSLEWSNSPLHF. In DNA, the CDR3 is TGTGCCAGCAGCTTAGAGTGGAGTAATTCACCCCTCCACTTT.

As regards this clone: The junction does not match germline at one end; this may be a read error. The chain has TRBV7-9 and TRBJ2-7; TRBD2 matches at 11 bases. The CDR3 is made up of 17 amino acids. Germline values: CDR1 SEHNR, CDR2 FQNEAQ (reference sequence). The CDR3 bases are TGTTCCAGCACAATAGCGGGAGGGCCGGTGGTCTCCTACGAGCAGTACTTC. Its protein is CSSTIAGGPVVSYEQYF.

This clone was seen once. The CDR3 DNA reads TGTGCCAGCTCACCACGGATTGCGGGAGGGTCGAACAATGAGCAGTTCTTC. Translation: CASSPRIAGGSNNEQFF. The V and J genes are TRBV18 and TRBJ2-1; TRBD2 matches 9 bases. The length of the CDR3 is 17 residues. From germline, CDR1 is KGHSH and CDR2 LQKENI. Unmatched junction bases numbered 9, after V lost 1 base and J lost 5 bases.

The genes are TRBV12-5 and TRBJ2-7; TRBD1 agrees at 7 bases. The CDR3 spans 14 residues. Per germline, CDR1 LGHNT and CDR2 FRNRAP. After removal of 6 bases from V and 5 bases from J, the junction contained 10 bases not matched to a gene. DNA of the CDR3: TGTGCTAGTGGCTCCGAGGGGGCCCCCCACGAGCAGTACTTC. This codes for CASGSEGAPHEQYF.

CDR3 region: CASSATRDEQFF. The DNA of the CDR3 is TGTGCCAGCAGCGCTACGAGGGATGAGCAGTTCTTC. The chain couples TRBV9 to TRBJ2-1; TRBD2 is a possible D gene (5 bases). This CDR3 contains 12 residues. Germline CDR1 is SGDLS and CDR2 is YYNGEE. With 3 bases removed from V and 8 bases from J, the gap between germline ends came to 9 bases. Combining the CDR3 with reference TRBV9 and TRBJ2-1 gives the whole variable domain DSGVTQTPKHLITATGQRVTLRCSPRSGDLSVYWYQQSLDQGLQFLIQYYNGEERAKGNILERFSAQQFPDLHSELNLSSLELGDSALYFCASSATRDEQFFGPGTRLTVL.

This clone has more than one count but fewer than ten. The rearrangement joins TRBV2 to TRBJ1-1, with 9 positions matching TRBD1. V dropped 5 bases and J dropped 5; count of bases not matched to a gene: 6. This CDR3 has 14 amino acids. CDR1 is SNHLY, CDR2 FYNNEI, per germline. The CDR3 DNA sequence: TGTGCCAGCAGTAGAGACAGGGGGGGAACTGAAGCTTTCTTT. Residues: CASSRDRGGTEAFF.

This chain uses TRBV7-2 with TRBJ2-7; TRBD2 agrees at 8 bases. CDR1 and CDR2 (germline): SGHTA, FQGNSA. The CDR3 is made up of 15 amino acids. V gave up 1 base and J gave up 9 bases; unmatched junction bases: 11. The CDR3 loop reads CASSLEGGGNPLQYF. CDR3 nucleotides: TGTGCCAGCAGCTTAGAGGGCGGGGGGAACCCCCTGCAGTACTTC. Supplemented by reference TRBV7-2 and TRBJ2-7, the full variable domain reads GAGVSQSPSNKVTEKGKDVELRCDPISGHTALYWYRQSLGQGLEFLIYFQGNSAPDKSGLPSDRFSAERTGGSVSTLTIQRTQQEDSAVYLCASSLEGGGNPLQYFGPGTRLTVT.

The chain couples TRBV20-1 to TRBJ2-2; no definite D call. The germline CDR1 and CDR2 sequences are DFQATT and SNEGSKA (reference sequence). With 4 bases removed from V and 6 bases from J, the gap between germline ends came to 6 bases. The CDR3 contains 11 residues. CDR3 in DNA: TGCAGTGCTAAACTGGCCGGGGAGCTGTTTTTT. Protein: CSAKLAGELFF.

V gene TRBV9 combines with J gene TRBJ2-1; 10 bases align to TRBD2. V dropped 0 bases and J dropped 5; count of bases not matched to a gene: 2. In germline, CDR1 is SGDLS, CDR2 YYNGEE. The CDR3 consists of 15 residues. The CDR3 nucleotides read TGTGCCAGCAGCGTAGAAACTAGCGGGAACAATGAGCAGTTCTTC. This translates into CASSVETSGNNEQFF.

CDR3 loop: CSVLLASYEQYF. The CDR3 nucleotides read TGCAGCGTCCTTCTGGCCTCCTACGAGCAGTACTTC. V is TRBV29-1 and J is TRBJ2-7; D unresolved. With 6 bases removed from V and 0 bases from J, the gap between germline ends came to 9 bases. The V gene's germline CDR1 is SQVTM and CDR2 ANQGSEA. The length of the CDR3 is 12 residues.

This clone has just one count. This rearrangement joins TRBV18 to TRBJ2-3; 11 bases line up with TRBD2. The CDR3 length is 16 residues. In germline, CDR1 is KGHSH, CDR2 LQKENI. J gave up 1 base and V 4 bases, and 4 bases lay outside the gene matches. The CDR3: CASSRPGLAGTDTQYF. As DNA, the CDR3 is TGTGCCAGCTCACGACCGGGACTAGCGGGCACAGATACGCAGTATTTT.

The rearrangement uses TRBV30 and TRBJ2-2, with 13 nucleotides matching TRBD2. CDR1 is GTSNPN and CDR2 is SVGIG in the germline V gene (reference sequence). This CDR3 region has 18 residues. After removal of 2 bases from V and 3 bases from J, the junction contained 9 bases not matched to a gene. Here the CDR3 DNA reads TGTGCCTGGAGTCCTTGGACTAGCGGGAGAAGGTACACCGGGGAGCTGTTTTTT. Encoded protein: CAWSPWTSGRRYTGELFF.